Listed below are T cell receptor beta chains from one sample, sequenced in a study of T cells in Graves' hyperthyroidism and ophthalmopathy. TCRdb re-called the multiplex PCR reads with MiXCR, one entry per CDR3 protein. Among about 480,000 distinct CDR3 sequences listed, roughly 22% were seen once. The sequenced sample was blood. The receptors stem from a woman aged 70-85 years with Graves' ophthalmopathy. CDR3s include the opening cysteine and the closing phenylalanine or tryptophan. Fields, in order: clone size, V gene, J gene, D gene, CDR3 protein, CDR3 DNA. The D gene is left open where the match is weak. Expanded clones are given a class, and other clones once, few, many or no size at all.

few	TRBV20-1	TRBJ1-1	-	CSASPGGQENTEAFF	TGCAGTGCGAGCCCCGGCGGGCAGGAGAACACTGAAGCTTTCTTT
many	TRBV4-3	TRBJ2-1	-	CASSQDGLAINEQFF	TGCGCCAGCAGCCAAGACGGTTTAGCTATCAATGAGCAGTTCTTC
-	TRBV6-1	TRBJ1-1	-	CASSPLTANTEAFF	TGTGCCAGCAGCCCCCTGACAGCGAACACTGAAGCTTTCTTT
-	TRBV2	TRBJ2-5	-	CASSKERQETQYF	TGTGCCAGCAGTAAGGAGCGGCAAGAGACCCAGTACTTC
-	TRBV19	TRBJ1-3	-	CATRGSADSGNTIYF	TGTGCCACCCGAGGGTCAGCCGATTCTGGAAACACCATATATTTT
few	TRBV28	TRBJ2-5	TRBD1	CASSPGDRGLYQETQYF	TGTGCCAGCAGTCCGGGGGACAGGGGTCTATATCAAGAGACCCAGTACTTC
-	TRBV19	TRBJ2-2	TRBD1	CASTLGQLPGELFF	TGTGCCAGTACCCTGGGACAGCTTCCCGGGGAGCTGTTTTTT
many	TRBV28	TRBJ2-6	-	CASAGQSSGANVLTF	TGTGCCAGCGCCGGGCAGAGCTCTGGGGCCAACGTCCTGACTTTC
-	TRBV12-3/TRBV12-4	TRBJ2-7	-	CASSFSTTRLTSYEQYF	TGTGCCAGCAGTTTCAGTACGACCAGACTGACCTCCTACGAGCAGTACTTC
few	TRBV28	TRBJ2-5	TRBD2	CASSLVVSGRALNTETQYF	TGTGCCAGCAGTTTAGTGGTTAGCGGGAGGGCCCTCAATACAGAGACCCAGTACTTC
few	TRBV6-1	TRBJ1-4	TRBD1	CASSYYGAGGEKLFF	TGTGCCAGCAGTTATTACGGGGCAGGGGGTGAAAAACTGTTTTTT
-	TRBV6-2/TRBV6-3	TRBJ2-2	-	CASSYHLGGTGELFF	TGTGCCAGCAGTTATCATCTAGGGGGCACCGGGGAGCTGTTTTTT
-	TRBV12-5	TRBJ2-5	TRBD2	CASALGLEGAEETQYF	TGTGCTAGTGCCCTGGGACTAGAGGGAGCCGAAGAGACCCAGTACTTC
few	TRBV19	TRBJ1-5	-	CASSIEGPQQPQHF	TGTGCCAGTAGTATAGAAGGGCCCCAACAGCCCCAGCATTTT
few	TRBV20-1	TRBJ2-7	-	CSARDGYEQYF	TGCAGTGCTCGGGACGGATACGAGCAGTACTTC
once	TRBV6-2/TRBV6-3	TRBJ2-1	TRBD1	CASSSRDRDYEQFF	TGTGCCAGCAGTTCCCGGGACAGGGACTACGAGCAGTTCTTC
few	TRBV5-1	TRBJ2-7	TRBD2	CASSYGLAGGSYEQYF	TGCGCCAGCAGCTACGGACTAGCGGGAGGTTCCTACGAGCAGTACTTC
many	TRBV3-1	TRBJ2-1	-	CASSPYSLAYNEQFF	TGTGCCAGCAGCCCCTACAGTTTAGCCTACAATGAGCAGTTCTTC
few	TRBV7-2	TRBJ2-1	-	CASSSQGNTIAEQFF	TGTGCCAGCAGCTCGCAGGGGAATACAATTGCTGAGCAGTTCTTC
-	TRBV12-3/TRBV12-4	TRBJ1-6	-	CASSFPGNSPLHF	TGTGCCAGCAGTTTTCCGGGTAATTCACCCCTCCACTTT
many	TRBV7-3	TRBJ2-1	-	CASSWDADNEQFF	TGTGCCAGCAGCTGGGACGCGGACAATGAGCAGTTCTTC
many	TRBV7-2	TRBJ2-7	TRBD2	CASSSLAGGLWEQYF	TGTGCCAGCAGCTCGCTAGCGGGAGGGCTATGGGAGCAGTACTTC
many	TRBV11-2	TRBJ2-3	-	CASSLAWSSTDTQYF	TGTGCCAGCAGCTTAGCTTGGTCTAGCACAGATACGCAGTATTTT
many	TRBV24-1	TRBJ2-1	-	CATSDPGEAGPYNEQFF	TGTGCCACCAGTGATCCAGGGGAGGCCGGGCCCTACAATGAGCAGTTCTTC
few	TRBV11-2	TRBJ2-7	-	CASSLDRVRVHEQYF	TGTGCCAGCAGCTTAGATCGCGTCAGGGTCCACGAGCAGTACTTC
few	TRBV19	TRBJ2-5	TRBD1	CASSLGRGPETQYF	TGTGCCAGTAGTTTGGGCAGGGGGCCCGAGACCCAGTACTTC
few	TRBV2	TRBJ1-4	-	CASSEGSPTNEKLFF	TGTGCCAGCAGTGAGGGATCCCCAACTAATGAAAAACTGTTTTTT
few	TRBV6-2/TRBV6-3	TRBJ1-5	-	CASSSPPGTQPQHF	TGTGCCAGCAGTTCCCCACCGGGGACTCAGCCCCAGCATTTT
-	TRBV4-2	TRBJ2-2	-	CASSQGTGSNTGELFF	TGTGCCAGCAGCCAAGGAACGGGATCGAACACCGGGGAGCTGTTTTTT
few	TRBV12-3/TRBV12-4	TRBJ2-7	TRBD2	CASSLAGGNHEQYF	TGTGCCAGCAGTTTAGCGGGGGGGAACCACGAGCAGTACTTC
-	TRBV6-5	TRBJ1-3	-	CVSSYSLSGAQGNTIYF	TGTGTCAGCAGTTACTCATTATCGGGGGCGCAGGGAAACACCATATATTTT
few	TRBV12-3/TRBV12-4	TRBJ2-3	-	CASSQEGPTDTQYF	TGTGCCAGCTCCCAGGAGGGGCCCACAGATACGCAGTATTTT
-	TRBV2	TRBJ1-2	TRBD1	CVSSLGTGGPYGYTF	TGTGTCAGCAGTTTAGGAACAGGGGGACCGTATGGCTACACCTTC
-	TRBV5-1	TRBJ2-7	TRBD2	CASSHSGSYEQYF	TGCGCCAGCAGCCATAGCGGGAGTTACGAGCAGTACTTC
few	TRBV3-1	TRBJ2-2	-	CASTSTGELFF	TGTGCCAGCACGTCTACCGGGGAGCTGTTTTTT
few	TRBV12-3/TRBV12-4	TRBJ1-3	TRBD1	CASTIRQGASGNTIYF	TGTGCCAGCACCATACGACAGGGGGCGTCCGGAAACACCATATATTTT
-	TRBV10-3	TRBJ2-2	TRBD2	CAIRASGRRGELFF	TGTGCCATCAGAGCTAGCGGGAGGCGCGGGGAGCTGTTTTTT
many	TRBV10-3	TRBJ2-1	-	CAISVAGSYSTFAQNEQFF	TGTGCCATCAGTGTGGCAGGGTCCTACTCCACGTTCGCGCAGAATGAGCAGTTCTTC
-	TRBV6-1	TRBJ1-2	TRBD1	CASSETGAAGYTF	TGTGCCAGCAGTGAAACAGGGGCAGCTGGCTACACCTTC
-	TRBV20-1	TRBJ1-5	-	CSALEGPVMTQPQHF	TGCAGTGCCCTAGAGGGACCGGTCATGACGCAGCCCCAGCATTTT
few	TRBV20-1	TRBJ2-7	TRBD2	CSARGYSGSGYEQYF	TGCAGTGCTAGAGGGTATAGCGGGAGTGGATACGAGCAGTACTTC